Each of the 30 T cell receptor beta chains below was sequenced from the same sample in a study of cytomegalovirus exposure and HLA in healthy donors. 13 Jbeta primers and 60 Vbeta primers were used for the PCR. The repertoire was sequenced with immunoSEQ multiplex PCR; TCRdb's copy has only in-frame clones and lacks some. The data contain approximately 79,000 clones, almost 80% of them singletons. Material: PBMCs. These TCRs come from a woman in her thirties or forties in good health and CMV-seropositive.

V and J are TRBV28 and TRBJ1-2; 9 nucleotides match TRBD1. J gave up 3 bases and V 6 bases, and 14 bases lay outside the gene matches. Germline V CDR1 and CDR2: MDHEN, SYDVKM. This CDR3 is built from 17 residues. The DNA of the CDR3 is TGTGCCAGCAGCGACATTTGGACAGGGGCGTTATACTATGGCTACACCTTC. Translation gives CASSDIWTGALYYGYTF.

The V gene is TRBV4-1, the J gene TRBJ2-2; D possibly corresponds to TRBD1 (6 bases). With 0 bases removed from V and 0 bases from J, the gap between germline ends came to 11 bases. Germline V gene sequence: CDR1 MGHRA, CDR2 YSYEKL. CDR3 length equals 17 residues. DNA for the CDR3: TGCGCCAGCAGCCAAGAAGGGACAATCGCGAACACCGGGGAGCTGTTTTTT. It translates to CASSQEGTIANTGELFF.

The chain employs TRBV5-6 and TRBJ2-7; the D is unclear. Per the germline V gene, CDR1 is SGHDT and CDR2 is YYEEEE. CDR3 size: 14 residues. V was cut by 2 bases and J by 2 bases, with 11 bases left in between. Here the CDR3 reads CASSLFVLPYEQYF. In nucleotides, the CDR3 is TGTGCCAGCAGCTTATTTGTTCTCCCCTACGAGCAGTACTTC.

V usage is TRBV10-3 and J usage is TRBJ1-1; 8 bases match TRBD1. Looked up from germline, CDR1 is ENHRY and CDR2 is SYGVKD. Trimming at V came to 6 bases and at J to 2 bases, leaving 11 bases not matched to a gene. This CDR3 comprises 16 residues. CDR3 protein: CAIRTHDRGGNTEAFF. The CDR3, as DNA: TGTGCCATCAGGACCCATGACAGGGGTGGCAACACTGAAGCTTTCTTT.

This clone was picked up a small number of times. The V call is TRBV5-1, the J call TRBJ2-3, with D possibly matching TRBD1 (5 bases). The CDR3 is made up of 14 amino acids. Trimming took off 4 bases at V and 2 bases at J, with 11 bases between the two ends. CDR1 is SGHRS and CDR2 is YFSETQ in the germline V gene. CDR3 region: CASSPDSPTDTQYF. As DNA, the CDR3 is TGCGCCAGCAGCCCCGACAGCCCCACAGATACGCAGTATTTT.

J is TRBJ2-3 and V is TRBV15; no clear D. Trimming shortened V by 2 bases and J by 0 bases, and 6 bases separated the two germline ends. CDR1 is LNHNV, CDR2 YYDKDF, per germline (reference sequence). The CDR3 consists of 14 residues. CDR3 loop: CATSRTRSTDTQYF. The DNA for the CDR3 is TGTGCCACCAGCAGAACAAGAAGCACAGATACGCAGTATTTT.

The chain carries TRBV19 and TRBJ1-2; D perhaps matches TRBD1 (6 bases). V was clipped by 0 bases and J by 8 bases, with 13 bases between them. Germline assignment: CDR1 LNHDA and CDR2 SQIVND (reference sequence). CDR3 length: 14 residues. CDR3 sequence (DNA): TGTGCCAGTAGTATAGAAGGGACAAAGCGGGGCTACACCTTC. It codes for CASSIEGTKRGYTF.

This clone showed up just once. The chain combines TRBV18 with TRBJ2-7; D unclear. V lost 2 bases to trimming and J lost 6 bases, with 8 bases between them. This CDR3 comprises 12 residues. The germline gives CDR1 KGHSH, CDR2 LQKENI. The CDR3 here is CASSPVRSEQYF. The CDR3 nucleotides read TGTGCCAGCTCACCAGTGAGGTCCGAGCAGTACTTC.

The rearrangement uses TRBV7-9 and TRBJ2-7, with TRBD2 identical over 16 bases. The germline V gene has CDR1 SEHNR and CDR2 FQNEAQ (reference sequence). The CDR3 has 15 residues. With V trimmed by 5 bases and J by 6 bases, 4 bases remained unmatched. CDR3: CASSTGTSGRAEQYF. CDR3 in DNA: TGTGCCAGCAGCACCGGGACTAGCGGGAGGGCCGAGCAGTACTTC. The full variable domain, completed using reference TRBV7-9 and TRBJ2-7, is DTGVSQNPRHKITKRGQNVTFRCDPISEHNRLYWYRQTLGQGPEFLTYFQNEAQLEKSRLLSDRFSAERPKGSFSTLEIQRTEQGDSAMYLCASSTGTSGRAEQYFGPGTRLTVT.

The gene calls are TRBV15 and TRBJ2-1, with D maybe TRBD2 (5 bases). The CDR3 runs 13 residues. V was clipped by 3 bases and J by 4 bases, with 7 bases between them. Germline V CDR1 and CDR2: LNHNV, YYDKDF (reference sequence). CDR3: CATSSGRYNEQFF. The CDR3 nucleotides are TGTGCCACCAGCAGTGGGAGATACAATGAGCAGTTCTTC.

V is TRBV2 and J is TRBJ1-2; TRBD1 might be the D (5 bases). The V end was cut by 5 bases, the J end by 7 bases, with 14 bases between. This CDR3 contains 13 residues. Germline V lookup: CDR1 SNHLY, CDR2 FYNNEI. The CDR3 DNA is TGTGCCAGCAGTTTTCAGGGTATAGGTGGCTACACCTTC. It codes for CASSFQGIGGYTF. The whole variable domain, remainder taken from reference TRBV2 and TRBJ1-2, is EPEVTQTPSHQVTQMGQEVILRCVPISNHLYFYWYRQILGQKVEFLVSFYNNEISEKSEIFDDQFSVERPDGSNFTLKIRSTKLEDSAMYFCASSFQGIGGYTFGSGTRLTVV.

The gene calls are TRBV9 and TRBJ2-1; 10 bases line up with TRBD2. This CDR3 region has 18 residues. Germline V lookup: CDR1 SGDLS, CDR2 YYNGEE. The junction had 15 bases not matched to a gene; V was cut back by 5 bases and J by 4 bases. In nucleotides, the CDR3 is TGTGCCAGCAGGTCCTGGGGTAGCGGGAGGAAAAATTACAATGAGCAGTTCTTC. This translates into CASRSWGSGRKNYNEQFF.

In its sample, this clone was seen a few times. The chain combines TRBV5-1 with TRBJ1-2; 7 bases fit TRBD1. The trim removed 5 bases at V and 4 bases at J, leaving 11 bases unmatched. Germline V gives CDR1 SGHRS, CDR2 YFSETQ. The CDR3 has 15 amino acids. The CDR3 coding sequence is TGCGCCAGCAGTCTTGCCGGACAGGTACCCTATGGCTACACCTTC. Its translation: CASSLAGQVPYGYTF.

This clone was counted only a few times. The chain joins TRBV15 to TRBJ2-3; a weak D match, TRBD1 (6 bases). Germline CDR1 LNHNV, CDR2 YYDKDF (reference sequence). Trimming took 1 base from V and 0 from J, leaving 8 bases between them. The CDR3 is made up of 15 amino acids. The CDR3 nucleotides are TGTGCCACCAGCAGAGCAGGGGTTAGCACAGATACGCAGTATTTT. Amino acids: CATSRAGVSTDTQYF.

The V call is TRBV7-9, the J call TRBJ2-1; TRBD2 aligns across 7 bases. Germline CDR1 is SEHNR and CDR2 is FQNEAQ (reference sequence). The CDR3 length is 13 residues. The V gene end was trimmed by 5 bases and the J gene end by 8 bases; junction bases not matched to a gene: 6. CDR3 loop: CASSVGLVYEQFF. CDR3 nucleotide sequence: TGTGCCAGCAGCGTAGGACTAGTCTATGAGCAGTTCTTC. Using reference TRBV7-9 and TRBJ2-1 for the parts outside the CDR3, the full variable domain is DTGVSQNPRHKITKRGQNVTFRCDPISEHNRLYWYRQTLGQGPEFLTYFQNEAQLEKSRLLSDRFSAERPKGSFSTLEIQRTEQGDSAMYLCASSVGLVYEQFFGPGTRLTVL.

V is TRBV5-6 and J is TRBJ2-7; 7 bases match TRBD1. CDR1 and CDR2 (germline): SGHDT, YYEEEE. This CDR3 region has 15 residues. With 2 bases clipped from V and 2 bases from J, the junction kept 7 bases outside the gene matches. In nucleotides, the CDR3 is TGTGCCAGCAGCTTATTTCGAGGGACAGCCTACGAGCAGTACTTC. Amino acids: CASSLFRGTAYEQYF.

The CDR3 bases are TGCGCCAGCAGCTTGGATGGCCAGGGGGTTGAAGCTTTCTTT. Translating gives CASSLDGQGVEAFF. The V call is TRBV5-1, the J call TRBJ1-1, with 7 bases identical to TRBD1. CDR3 length equals 14 residues. Unmatched junction bases numbered 6, after V lost 0 bases and J lost 7 bases. The germline V gene has CDR1 SGHRS and CDR2 YFSETQ.

The V call is TRBV18, the J call TRBJ2-7; possible D gene TRBD1, 5 bases. The CDR3 has 13 amino acids. The germline V and J ends were trimmed by 3 bases and 6 bases, with 12 bases remaining between them. CDR1 is KGHSH and CDR2 is LQKENI in the germline V gene. CDR3 protein: CASSPGHGLEQYF. CDR3 nucleotide sequence: TGTGCCAGCTCACCGGGGCATGGCCTCGAGCAGTACTTC.

This rearrangement joins TRBV30 to TRBJ1-2; TRBD1 matches at 9 bases. The germline CDR1 and CDR2 sequences are GTSNPN and SVGIG (reference sequence). V lost 3 bases and J lost 6; bases outside the gene matches: 5. The CDR3 is 13 residues long. Here the CDR3 DNA reads TGTGCCTGGAGAGGGGACAGGGCAAATGGCTACACCTTC. Its translation is CAWRGDRANGYTF.

The genes are TRBV5-1 and TRBJ1-2; D gene uncertain. CDR1 SGHRS and CDR2 YFSETQ come from the germline V gene. The CDR3 has 13 amino acids. The V end lost 4 bases, the J end lost 5 bases, and 12 bases lay between the germline ends. CDR3 in amino acids: CASSPAGSYGYTF. In DNA form, the CDR3 reads TGCGCCAGCAGCCCGGCGGGCTCTTATGGCTACACCTTC.

The V and J genes are TRBV6-5 and TRBJ2-5; D gene uncertain. From germline, CDR1 is MNHEY and CDR2 SVGAGI. This CDR3 is 14 amino acids long. V lost 0 bases and J lost 4, with 9 bases in between. CDR3 residues: CASSYSEVRETQYF. The CDR3 nucleotides read TGTGCCAGCAGTTACTCTGAAGTGCGAGAGACCCAGTACTTC.

This chain joins TRBV5-1 and TRBJ2-2; 9 positions agree with TRBD2. The CDR3 totals 16 residues. After removal of 1 base from V and 2 bases from J, the junction contained 3 bases not matched to a gene. Germline values: CDR1 SGHRS, CDR2 YFSETQ. CDR3 sequence reads: CASSLWLAGNTGELFF. The DNA for the CDR3 is TGCGCCAGCAGCTTGTGGCTAGCGGGAAACACCGGGGAGCTGTTTTTT.

This clone appeared once. The chain links TRBV5-1 to TRBJ2-5; 7 nucleotides align to TRBD1. Germline loops: CDR1 SGHRS, CDR2 YFSETQ. The CDR3 contains 15 residues. V shed 4 bases, J shed 5 bases, and the junction held 11 bases outside the gene matches. The CDR3, as DNA: TGCGCCAGCAGCCCGTGGGACAGCATGGGGGAGACCCAGTACTTC. Amino acids: CASSPWDSMGETQYF. The full variable domain, completed using reference TRBV5-1 and TRBJ2-5, is KAGVTQTPRYLIKTRGQQVTLSCSPISGHRSVSWYQQTPGQGLQFLFEYFSETQRNKGNFPGRFSGRQFSNSRSEMNVSTLELGDSALYLCASSPWDSMGETQYFGPGTRLLVL.

The chain links TRBV6-1 to TRBJ1-2; 10 nucleotides agree with TRBD1. CDR3 length: 14 residues. Per germline, CDR1 MNHNS and CDR2 SASEGT. The trim removed 6 bases at V and 5 bases at J, leaving 6 bases unmatched. The CDR3 spells CASSQTGQGYGYTF. The CDR3 DNA sequence: TGTGCCAGCAGCCAGACGGGACAGGGGTATGGCTACACCTTC.

This clone was found once. The gene calls are TRBV2 and TRBJ2-7; D perhaps matches TRBD2 (6 bases). The CDR3 has 14 amino acids. Deletions cut 4 bases from V and 6 bases from J, with 16 bases between. CDR1 is SNHLY and CDR2 is FYNNEI in the germline V gene. The chain's CDR3 is CASSAGARGREQYF. The CDR3 DNA is TGTGCCAGCAGTGCGGGAGCGAGGGGTCGCGAGCAGTACTTC.

J is TRBJ2-6 and V is TRBV10-3; D possibly corresponds to TRBD1 (6 bases). The CDR3 has 14 residues. V lost 6 bases and J lost 0, with 6 bases in between. The germline V gene encodes CDR1 ENHRY and CDR2 SYGVKD. The CDR3 sequence is CAIRQGSGANVLTF. The CDR3 DNA reads as TGTGCCATCAGACAGGGCTCTGGGGCCAACGTCCTGACTTTC.

The chain recombines TRBV29-1 with TRBJ2-1, with 8 bases identical to TRBD2. The CDR3 consists of 15 residues. V lost 6 bases to trimming and J lost 7 bases; unmatched junction nucleotides: 14. Germline V gives CDR1 SQVTM, CDR2 ANQGSEA. The CDR3 DNA follows: TGCAGCGTCGCGACGAGCGGGAGAATCTGGAATGAGCAGTTCTTC. It yields the protein CSVATSGRIWNEQFF.

Here the CDR3 DNA reads TGCGCCAGCAGCTTGGGGACAGGGGCGACAACTAATGAAAAACTGTTTTTT. Translated: CASSLGTGATTNEKLFF. The chain carries TRBV5-1 and TRBJ1-4; 9 bases are shared with TRBD1. CDR1 SGHRS and CDR2 YFSETQ come from the germline V gene. The V and J ends lost 0 bases and 0 bases, in that order; junction bases with no gene match: 3. The length of the CDR3 is 17 residues.

This clone showed up just once. The J gene is TRBJ1-6, the V gene TRBV5-4; TRBD1 matches at 8 bases. The CDR3 is 15 residues long. Per the germline V gene, CDR1 is SGHNT and CDR2 is YYREEE (reference sequence). V lost 4 bases to trimming and J lost 3 bases; unmatched junction nucleotides: 3. In DNA, the CDR3 is TGTGCCAGCAGCGGGGGACAGGACTATAATTCACCCCTCCACTTT. This encodes CASSGGQDYNSPLHF.

V and J are TRBV5-1 and TRBJ2-5; 8 bases are a match to TRBD1. The ends lost 4 bases at V and 5 bases at J; junction bases unmatched: 4. The CDR3 is 13 residues long. Germline V gene sequence: CDR1 SGHRS, CDR2 YFSETQ. The CDR3 DNA sequence: TGCGCCAGCAGCCTGACAGGGGTGGAGACCCAGTACTTC. Protein sequence: CASSLTGVETQYF.